Each of the 32 T cell receptor beta chains below was sequenced from the same sample in a study of post-analysis software for immune sequencing data. TCR beta libraries were prepared from cDNA with unique molecular identifiers. TCRdb analysed the PCR reads with MiXCR anew, one entry per CDR3 protein. The sample consists of hundreds of thousands of distinct CDR3 sequences, less than 40% of them appearing once. These receptors' antigens are unknown. Findings of the study overall: Higher frequency in patients than in controls was seen for roughly five TRBV segments, with TRBV5-6, TRBV5-1 and TRBV20-1 among them.

Sequencing was done on a sample of blood. Receptors originate from a girl aged 10 to 17 with multiple sclerosis.

J is TRBJ2-3 and V is TRBV7-2, with 9 bases matching TRBD2. Per germline, CDR1 SGHTA and CDR2 FQGNSA. J lost 4 bases, V lost 6 bases, and 5 bases had no gene match. The CDR3 has 14 amino acids. In DNA form, the CDR3 reads TGTGCCAGCAGTTCCGGACTAGCGCCAGATACGCAGTATTTT. Translating gives CASSSGLAPDTQYF.

This sequence joins TRBV28 and TRBJ1-1; TRBD1 aligns across 10 bases. Germline-derived CDR1 and CDR2 are MDHEN and SYDVKM. There are 13 residues in the CDR3. The J segment lost 10 bases and the V segment lost 4 bases, leaving 6 bases of the junction unmatched. The CDR3 DNA follows: TGTGCCAGCAGTTCGTCGACAGGGGGCATAGCTTTCTTT. This gives the protein CASSSSTGGIAFF.

The V call is TRBV12-3 or TRBV12-4, the J call TRBJ2-7, with D uncertain. The V gene lost 1 base and the J gene lost 6 bases, with 10 bases spanning the gap. The CDR3 spans 13 residues. In DNA form, the CDR3 reads TGTGCCAGCAGTTTAGGGCGCCCGGGCGAGCAGTACTTC. This translates into CASSLGRPGEQYF.

V gene TRBV3-1 combines with J gene TRBJ2-1, with D maybe TRBD1 (5 bases). The CDR3 runs to 14 residues. Trimming left V 5 bases short and J 5 bases short, with 13 bases between. Germline CDR1 reads LGHDT; CDR2 reads YNNKEL (reference sequence). CDR3: CASSAVGEDNEQFF. DNA for the CDR3: TGTGCCAGCAGCGCAGTAGGGGAAGACAATGAGCAGTTCTTC.

The rearrangement links TRBV6-5 to TRBJ1-1; D remains ambiguous. Trimming took off 5 bases at V and 3 bases at J, with 10 bases between the two ends. Germline CDR1 is MNHEY and CDR2 is SVGAGI. This CDR3 comprises 13 residues. CDR3 protein: CASSPGRDTEAFF. Written as DNA, the CDR3 is TGTGCCAGCAGTCCAGGTAGGGACACTGAAGCTTTCTTT.

The chain employs TRBV2 and TRBJ1-5; maybe TRBD1 (6 bases). CDR3 length equals 15 residues. Germline assignment: CDR1 SNHLY and CDR2 FYNNEI. Trimming shortened V by 4 bases and J by 7 bases, and 17 bases separated the two germline ends. The CDR3 spells CASSGVPGAAQPQHF. CDR3 sequence (DNA): TGTGCCAGCAGTGGAGTACCAGGGGCGGCGCAGCCCCAGCATTTT.

The gene calls are TRBV10-3 and TRBJ1-2, with D perhaps TRBD1 (6 bases). Germline V lookup: CDR1 ENHRY, CDR2 SYGVKD. V dropped 3 bases and J dropped 2 bases, with 16 bases sitting between them. The CDR3 length is 16 residues. CDR3 protein: CAISDGGTLINYGYTF. The CDR3, as DNA: TGTGCCATCAGTGATGGTGGGACACTGATAAACTATGGCTACACCTTC.

The V gene is TRBV7-2, the J gene TRBJ1-2; D ambiguous. V lost 3 bases, J lost 4 bases, and 6 bases lay in between. CDR1 is SGHTA, CDR2 FQGNSA, per germline. There are 12 residues in the CDR3. CDR3 DNA: TGTGCCAGCAGCTTTAACAGCTATGGCTACACCTTC. This encodes CASSFNSYGYTF.

This clonotype was detected only a few times. The rearrangement links TRBV6-2 or TRBV6-3 to TRBJ1-5, with TRBD1 identical over 7 bases. The J segment lost 4 bases and the V segment lost 2 bases, leaving 5 bases of the junction unmatched. This CDR3 has 15 amino acids. Germline values: CDR1 MNHEY, CDR2 SVGEGT. The CDR3 nucleotides read TGTGCCAGCAGTTACGGGACAGTTCCAAATCAGCCCCAGCATTTT. This encodes CASSYGTVPNQPQHF.

There are a few counts of this clonotype. This chain links TRBV10-3 with TRBJ2-7, with TRBD1 matching over 10 bases. The CDR3 length is 19 residues. With V trimmed by 5 bases and J by 0 bases, 16 bases remained unmatched. The germline gives CDR1 ENHRY, CDR2 SYGVKD. As DNA, the CDR3 is TGTGCCATCAGTCCTCAACCGGGACAGGGGACCCAGGCCTCCTACGAGCAGTACTTC. As protein: CAISPQPGQGTQASYEQYF.

This chain uses TRBV7-9 with TRBJ2-2; tentatively, D is TRBD1 or TRBD2 (6 bases each). Germline assignment: CDR1 SEHNR and CDR2 FQNEAQ (reference sequence). Trimming stripped 2 bases from V and 1 base from J, with 11 bases between. The CDR3 spans 16 residues. CDR3 coding DNA: TGTGCCAGCAGCTTAATGGGGGGCCTGAACACCGGGGAGCTGTTTTTT. Residues: CASSLMGGLNTGELFF. Supplemented by reference TRBV7-9 and TRBJ2-2, the full variable domain reads DTGVSQNPRHKITKRGQNVTFRCDPISEHNRLYWYRQTLGQGPEFLTYFQNEAQLEKSRLLSDRFSAERPKGSFSTLEIQRTEQGDSAMYLCASSLMGGLNTGELFFGEGSRLTVL.

CDR3 coding DNA: TGTGCCAGCTCACCACCCCGACAGATAAGGAACACTGAAGCTTTCTTT. It is translated as CASSPPRQIRNTEAFF. The chain has TRBV18 and TRBJ1-1; the D gene is possibly TRBD1 (5 bases). Germline V CDR1 and CDR2: KGHSH, LQKENI. The CDR3 extends over 16 amino acids. Trimming removed 0 bases from V and 1 base from J, with 12 bases in between.

This chain links TRBV3-1 with TRBJ2-4; D remains ambiguous. Germline loops: CDR1 LGHDT, CDR2 YNNKEL (reference sequence). The CDR3 sequence is 15 residues long. Trimming took off 1 base at V and 0 bases at J, with 7 bases between the two ends. The CDR3 loop reads CASSQGGVAKNIQYF. Written as DNA, the CDR3 is TGTGCCAGCAGCCAAGGCGGAGTAGCCAAAAACATTCAGTACTTC. Combining the CDR3 with reference TRBV3-1 and TRBJ2-4 gives the whole variable domain DTAVSQTPKYLVTQMGNDKSIKCEQNLGHDTMYWYKQDSKKFLKIMFSYNNKELIINETVPNRFSPKSPDKAHLNLHINSLELGDSAVYFCASSQGGVAKNIQYFGAGTRLSVL.

This clonotype has just a few counts. V and J are TRBV11-1 and TRBJ2-3; D is undetermined. There are 15 residues in the CDR3. V lost 5 bases and J lost 0, with 12 bases in between. Germline CDR1 and CDR2: SGHAT and FQDESV (reference sequence). The CDR3 DNA sequence: TGTGCCAGCAGCCGACGGGCCCATAGCACAGATACGCAGTATTTT. Translated, it gives CASSRRAHSTDTQYF.

A few counts support this clonotype. The chain couples TRBV12-3 or TRBV12-4 to TRBJ1-5; TRBD1 aligns across 11 bases. The length of the CDR3 is 16 residues. The V gene end was trimmed by 6 bases and the J gene end by 6 bases; junction bases not matched to a gene: 10. CDR3 in DNA: TGTGCCAGCAGAGACCAGGGACAGGGGGATTCTCAGCCCCAGCATTTT. Protein sequence: CASRDQGQGDSQPQHF.

This clonotype showed up just a few times. The rearrangement joins TRBV7-2 to TRBJ2-1; D might be TRBD2 (5 bases). The germline gives CDR1 SGHTA, CDR2 FQGNSA. The CDR3 has 14 residues. Trimming pared 4 bases from V and 9 bases from J, leaving 16 bases between. The CDR3 reads CASSSRVRGSEQFF. CDR3 DNA: TGTGCCAGCAGCTCCCGGGTCCGAGGGTCTGAGCAGTTCTTC.

The V gene is TRBV5-1, the J gene TRBJ1-1; D might be TRBD1 (6 bases). Trimming removed 4 bases at V and 1 base at J, with 11 bases between. The CDR3 has 14 residues. CDR1 and CDR2 from the germline V gene are SGHRS and YFSETQ. As DNA, the CDR3 is TGCGCCAGCAGCAGAGGGACACAGAACACTGAAGCTTTCTTT. Translation: CASSRGTQNTEAFF.

The chain combines TRBV6-5 with TRBJ1-2; D is ambiguous. CDR3 size: 13 residues. Germline V gene sequence: CDR1 MNHEY, CDR2 SVGAGI. The V end was cut by 6 bases, the J end by 0 bases, with 8 bases between. The CDR3 loop reads CASSRDANYGYTF. CDR3 coding DNA: TGTGCCAGCAGCCGTGATGCTAACTATGGCTACACCTTC.

Ten or more counts support this clonotype. The rearrangement uses TRBV21-1 and TRBJ2-7; TRBD2, as called in the table, went unchecked against the DNA. TRBV21-1 corresponds to a pseudogene. The CDR3 runs 14 residues. CDR3 sequence (DNA): TGTGCCAGCAACCTGGGACTAACTTCCTACGAGCAGTACTTC. It is translated as CASNLGLTSYEQYF.

V usage is TRBV7-9 and J usage is TRBJ2-2, with 10 bases identical to TRBD2. Germline V CDR1 and CDR2: SEHNR, FQNEAQ (reference sequence). The CDR3 has 15 residues. With V trimmed by 5 bases and J by 4 bases, 4 bases remained unmatched. In nucleotides, the CDR3 is TGTGCCAGCAGCCCGAGCGGGGGGGCCACCGGGGAGCTGTTTTTT. It codes for CASSPSGGATGELFF.

The gene calls are TRBV2 and TRBJ2-7; 8 nucleotides match TRBD1. Trimming removed 6 bases from V and 1 base from J; junction bases left unmatched: 5. The V gene's germline CDR1 is SNHLY and CDR2 FYNNEI. This CDR3 contains 14 residues. CDR3 sequence: CASRNRGSSYEQYF. DNA of the CDR3: TGTGCCAGCAGGAACAGGGGGTCTTCCTACGAGCAGTACTTC.

The chain carries TRBV5-6 and TRBJ2-3; no reliable D call. V lost 3 bases to trimming and J lost 1 base, with 9 bases between them. There are 14 residues in the CDR3. Germline CDR1 reads SGHDT; CDR2 reads YYEEEE. The CDR3 nucleotides read TGTGCCAGCAGCTGGGCGGACGGCACAGATACGCAGTATTTT. Translated, it gives CASSWADGTDTQYF.

This clonotype was seen just once. One end of the junction varies from germline; a read error may be responsible. The chain links TRBV5-1 to TRBJ1-2, with D hard to call. Germline V CDR1 and CDR2: SGHRS, YFSETQ. CDR3 length: 14 residues. CDR3 in amino acids: CAGSLARDGYGYTF. DNA of the CDR3: TGCGCCGGCAGCTTAGCCCGGGATGGATATGGCTACACCTTC.

The genes are TRBV3-1 and TRBJ2-5; 7 nucleotides line up with TRBD2. Germline values: CDR1 LGHDT, CDR2 YNNKEL (reference sequence). The ends lost 7 bases at V and 1 base at J; junction bases unmatched: 6. The CDR3 is 14 amino acids. The CDR3 loop reads CASKERGLQETQYF. In nucleotides, the CDR3 is TGTGCCAGCAAGGAGCGGGGACTCCAAGAGACCCAGTACTTC.

The chain carries TRBV7-6 and TRBJ2-2, with 9 bases that match TRBD1. Germline V CDR1 and CDR2: SGHVS, FNYEAQ. The CDR3 length is 15 residues. Trimming removed 5 bases from V and 3 bases from J; junction bases left unmatched: 4. The CDR3 region is CASSIQGAHTGELFF. DNA of the CDR3: TGTGCCAGCAGCATACAGGGGGCCCACACCGGGGAGCTGTTTTTT.

The gene calls are TRBV5-6 and TRBJ2-3, with D perhaps matching TRBD1 (6 bases). This CDR3 comprises 17 residues. Trimming left V 3 bases short and J 2 bases short, with 19 bases between. Germline CDR1 reads SGHDT; CDR2 reads YYEEEE. The CDR3 nucleotides read TGTGCCAGCAGCTCACCGTTAGGCAGGGGCCTCACAGATACGCAGTATTTT. Translating gives CASSSPLGRGLTDTQYF.

The chain is built from TRBV7-9 and TRBJ1-2; D not certain. The length of the CDR3 is 13 residues. The V gene lost 1 base and the J gene lost 10 bases, with 13 bases spanning the gap. The germline CDR1 and CDR2 sequences are SEHNR and FQNEAQ (reference sequence). CDR3 residues: CASSLEGYSDYTF. Here the CDR3 DNA reads TGTGCCAGCAGCTTAGAAGGCTACTCCGACTACACCTTC.

The chain combines TRBV20-1 with TRBJ2-7; 9 bases line up with TRBD2. V gave up 5 bases and J gave up 0 bases; unmatched junction bases: 5. This CDR3 spans 14 amino acids. The germline CDR1 and CDR2 sequences are DFQATT and SNEGSKA (reference sequence). In DNA, the CDR3 is TGCAGTGCTCCTCTAGCGGGGAGCTCCTACGAGCAGTACTTC. Its protein is CSAPLAGSSYEQYF.

On this clonotype: Mismatch with germline at one junction end may stem from a read error. V usage is TRBV6-1 and J usage is TRBJ2-7; 7 bases agree with TRBD1. The CDR3 is made up of 13 amino acids. Per germline, CDR1 MNHNS and CDR2 SASEGT. Written as DNA, the CDR3 is TGTGCCCGCAGTGACAGGGCCTCCTACGAGCAGTACTTC. This gives the protein CARSDRASYEQYF.

V usage is TRBV19 and J usage is TRBJ2-7; D is possibly TRBD2 (7 bases). From germline, CDR1 is LNHDA and CDR2 SQIVND (reference sequence). Trimming stripped 10 bases from V and 2 bases from J, with 15 bases between. The CDR3 loop spans 13 amino acids. The CDR3 nucleotides read TGTGCCACCCTTTACGGGGGGCCCTACGAGCAGTACTTC. This sequence encodes CATLYGGPYEQYF.

This clonotype was found many times. The chain combines TRBV20-1 with TRBJ2-7; TRBD1 matches 7 bases. Germline V gene lookup returns CDR1 DFQATT and CDR2 SNEGSKA (reference sequence). This CDR3 spans 13 amino acids. J lost 4 bases, V lost 1 base, and 4 bases had no gene match. In DNA, the CDR3 is TGCAGTGCTAGAGCGGGACAGCCATACGAGCAGTACTTC. It is translated as CSARAGQPYEQYF.

Of note for this clonotype: A read error may produce the germline difference seen at one junction end. This chain uses TRBV6-2 or TRBV6-3 with TRBJ1-2, with TRBD1 matching 7 bases. CDR1 and CDR2 (germline): MNHEY, SVGEGT. This CDR3 region has 13 residues. This CDR3 is CASSLGRGLGYTF. The CDR3 DNA sequence: TGTGCCAGCAGCCTGGGGAGGGGGCTTGGCTACACATTC.